This T cell receptor (beta chain) stems from a study of CD8 T cells in Susac syndrome (dated by TCRdb to between 2018 and 2020). For the study in its entirety: Among the sequenced Susac syndrome patients, about 6 had clinically active disease and eight were in clinical remission. At blood withdrawal, Susac syndrome patients were therapy-naive, treated with corticosteroids (with IVIg additionally given to some), or treated with IVIg alone. The study used repertoire sequencing to test whether antigen drove CD8+ T cell activation and differentiation in Susac syndrome. Clonality of the CD8+ T cell repertoire was compared between eleven to twelve healthy donors, about 14 Susac syndrome patients and about 15 multiple sclerosis patients. Broad study findings and their caveats: The study acknowledged that relatively few individuals were included in the TCR sequencing and HLA analysis. Approximately 17 Susac-specific public clones were identified in the total CD8+ repertoire, and several Susac-specific public clones were identified in the CD8+ TEMRA repertoire. Clonal expansion was seen in Susac syndrome CD8+ repertoires, peaking in CD8+ TEMRA cells and being greater in clinically active patients than in remitting ones.

The germline V and J ends show losses of 7 bases and 3 bases respectively, and no gene match explains 3 bases of the junction. The CDR3 has 13 amino acids, counting the end cysteine and phenylalanine. The sequence is cut down to CDR3 DNA, 39 bases in frame from base 1. CDR1 and CDR2 (SNHLY, FYNNEI) derive from the germline V gene. RNA was extracted with the RNeasy kit and about 0.45 to 1 ug was reverse transcribed using random hexamers. The immunoSEQ multiplex PCR assay, covering 54 Vbeta and 13 Jbeta segments, was used to amplify TCR beta CDR3 regions. Bias from PCR amplification was corrected by using a synthetic template baseline for primer optimization and for computational correction. The study's processing was this. Reads were annotated to V, D and J genes according to IMGT and were analyzed with immunoSEQ Analyzer, with only productive sequences retained. To calculate clonality, Shannon entropy was normalized by log2 of the number of productive unique sequences and then subtracted from one. For each patient and control, public and private clones were evaluated among the 100 most prevalent clones. Clones were defined as Susac-specific when absent from the healthy and MS cohorts, from roughly 1,000 published viral clones and from other ImmuneACCESS disease sequences. TCRdb reprocessing: public reads trimmed at Q25 with fastp, clones called with MiXCR, in-frame beta chains kept. A single entry per CDR3 protein holds the most common genes and DNA from its merged rows. The V and J calls and clone size are TCRdb's, not the authors'. In this sample the table shows about 110,000 distinct CDR3 sequences, roughly 95% of which occur a single time. Roughly 0.43% of the sample belongs to the ten largest clones.

Peripheral blood CD8+ and CD4+ T cells from healthy donors, Susac syndrome patients and multiple sclerosis patients were profiled using high-throughput TCR beta sequencing. The Susac syndrome patients fulfilled recently defined diagnostic criteria for definite or probable disease. Bulk CD8+ and CD4+ T cells were purified by magnetic negative isolation, while CD8+ TEMRA cells were enriched using FACS. Blood was collected in EDTA tubes and processed within 24 hours, with PBMCs isolated through density gradient centrifugation. PBMCs destined for TCR sequencing were cryopreserved in liquid nitrogen and later thawed in a 37 °C water bath. The sorted or isolated CD4+, CD8+ and CD8+ TEMRA cells reached a purity of at least 90%. In this sample, this clonotype turned up once. Its recognized antigen is unknown. Base quality data are lacking; no much larger clone is found one base away. One read alone is a weak basis.

This TCR came from a human donor with Susac syndrome. The chain is made from TRBV2 and TRBJ1-1, with TRBD1 matching 9 junction bases. The sequencing input was CD8+ T cells from PBMCs. The CDR3 reads as follows: CASTGTGHTEAFF. The bases read TGTGCCAGCACCGGGACAGGGCACACTGAAGCTTTCTTT.